One and the same sample provided the 28 T cell receptor beta chains below, sequenced in a study of blood T cell repertoires in COVID-19 (TCRdb year 2020). Libraries were made using the immunoSEQ multiplex PCR assay. Sourced from immuneACCESS, this table was stored by TCRdb with only in-frame sequences that have V and J called. A share of the clones is absent; for the studies checked, an unresolved V gene accounts for under half, and the remainder has no known explanation. This sample gives fewer than 350,000 clones in total; approximately 89% of them show up just once. The ten largest make up 3.9% of the sample. The sequenced sample consisted of peripheral blood. These receptors were obtained from an older woman with COVID-19, enrolled during active disease.

The table lists this clone with a few counts. The V call is TRBV2, the J call TRBJ1-3; 8 bases line up with TRBD1. The germline CDR1 and CDR2 sequences are SNHLY and FYNNEI. The CDR3 totals 15 residues. Trimming cost V 5 bases and J 0 bases; bases outside gene matches: 3. CDR3 protein: CASSTGTGSGNTIYF. The CDR3 DNA follows: TGTGCCAGCAGTACTGGGACAGGCTCTGGAAACACCATATATTTT.

The chain couples TRBV12-3 or TRBV12-4 to TRBJ1-2; D unclear. Trimming took 6 bases from V and 1 from J, leaving 9 bases between them. The CDR3 is made up of 13 amino acids. CDR3 in amino acids: CASSLPGNYGYTF. The CDR3 region has the DNA TGTGCCAGCAGCCTCCCGGGTAACTATGGCTACACCTTC.

The V gene is TRBV10-3, the J gene TRBJ1-2; TRBD1 is a possible D gene (6 bases). Trimming shortened V by 6 bases and J by 6 bases, and 14 bases separated the two germline ends. The CDR3 consists of 13 residues. Germline V gene data show CDR1 as ENHRY and CDR2 as SYGVKD. CDR3 coding DNA: TGTGCCATCAGCCCCACAGGGAACCATGGCTACACCTTC. Protein: CAISPTGNHGYTF.

The chain uses TRBV6-5 and TRBJ1-1; tentative D call: TRBD1 (5 bases). There are 12 residues in the CDR3. CDR1 is MNHEY and CDR2 is SVGAGI in the germline V gene. Trimming took off 10 bases at V and 7 bases at J, with 16 bases between the two ends. DNA for the CDR3: TGTGCCACGGGGGACCGACGTTATGAAGCTTTCTTT. Encoded protein: CATGDRRYEAFF.

This chain uses TRBV3-1 (or the pseudogene TRBV3-2) with TRBJ1-1, with D perhaps matching TRBD1 (5 bases). This CDR3 has 13 amino acids. The ends were cut back, 4 bases at V and 3 bases at J, with 9 bases in the middle. The germline V gene encodes CDR1 LGHDT and CDR2 YNNKEL (reference sequence). The CDR3 reads CASSLGPHTEAFF. DNA for the CDR3: TGTGCCAGCAGCCTGGGGCCTCACACTGAAGCTTTCTTT.

The V and J genes are TRBV15 and TRBJ1-4; D uncertain. Looked up from germline, CDR1 is LNHNV and CDR2 is YYDKDF (reference sequence). Trimming pared 2 bases from V and 7 bases from J, leaving 14 bases between. The CDR3 contains 15 residues. CDR3 sequence: CATSRRGKGGEKLFF. For the CDR3, the DNA is TGTGCCACCAGCAGAAGAGGGAAGGGAGGTGAAAAACTGTTTTTT. The variable domain in full, with the rest retrieved from reference TRBV15 and TRBJ1-4, is DAMVIQNPRYQVTQFGKPVTLSCSQTLNHNVMYWYQQKSSQAPKLLFHYYDKDFNNEADTPDNFQSRRPNTSFCFLDIRSPGLGDTAMYLCATSRRGKGGEKLFFGSGTQLSVL.

This chain connects TRBV5-1 to TRBJ1-2; 8 nucleotides line up with TRBD1. The CDR3 length is 19 residues. Germline CDR1 is SGHRS and CDR2 is YFSETQ. The J segment lost 0 bases and the V segment lost 0 bases, leaving 13 bases of the junction unmatched. CDR3 in amino acids: CASSLGGTGRTLANYGYTF. CDR3 bases: TGCGCCAGCAGCTTGGGCGGGACAGGTAGAACTTTAGCTAACTATGGCTACACCTTC.

This clone came up once. The chain couples TRBV29-1 to TRBJ2-1, with TRBD2 identical over 9 bases. The V gene's germline CDR1 is SQVTM and CDR2 ANQGSEA. The V segment lost 8 bases and the J segment 3 bases; nucleotides outside the gene matches: 8. CDR3 length: 14 amino acids. CDR3 protein: CSTRGGLLYNEQFF. The CDR3 nucleotides read TGCAGCACGCGGGGGGGGCTCCTCTACAATGAGCAGTTCTTC.

This rearrangement joins TRBV6-8 to TRBJ1-1; 9 bases line up with TRBD1. The length of the CDR3 is 14 residues. V lost 6 bases, J lost 7 bases, and 9 bases stayed unmatched. In germline, CDR1 is MNHGY, CDR2 SAAAGT. CDR3 nucleotide sequence: TGTGCCAGCAGACCGCAACAGGGGGCGCTTGAAGCTTTCTTT. It yields the protein CASRPQQGALEAFF.

The chain joins TRBV19 to TRBJ1-2; TRBD1 matches at 7 bases. Germline loops: CDR1 LNHDA, CDR2 SQIVND (reference sequence). V was pared by 6 bases and J by 4 bases, with 2 bases of the junction left unmatched. The CDR3 is 12 residues long. DNA of the CDR3: TGTGCCAGTAGGGGACAGACCTATGGCTACACCTTC. Translating gives CASRGQTYGYTF.

The chain couples TRBV29-1 to TRBJ2-5; 9 bases fit TRBD1. The germline gives CDR1 SQVTM, CDR2 ANQGSEA. V trimming: 8 bases; J trimming: 3 bases; junction bases outside the gene matches: 4. The CDR3 contains 12 residues. CDR3 bases: TGCAGCTCCCGGACAGGGGAAGAGACCCAGTACTTC. Residues: CSSRTGEETQYF.

The chain has TRBV2 and TRBJ1-3; the match to TRBD1 covers 9 bases. J was trimmed by 8 bases and V by 6 bases; bases with no gene match: 8. The CDR3 loop spans 14 amino acids. Germline CDR1 is SNHLY and CDR2 is FYNNEI. The CDR3 nucleotides are TGTGCCAGCAGGGACAGGGGAATCGGAGACACCATATATTTT. This translates into CASRDRGIGDTIYF.

The gene calls are TRBV7-3 and TRBJ1-1; TRBD1 is a possible D gene (6 bases). CDR3 length equals 13 residues. Trimming pared 8 bases from V and 2 bases from J, leaving 12 bases between. The germline V gene has CDR1 SGHTA and CDR2 FQGTGA. The CDR3 DNA follows: TGTGCCAGCGGCAAAGGGACAAACACTGAAGCTTTCTTT. Translation: CASGKGTNTEAFF.

The chain has TRBV7-7 and TRBJ2-5; 11 bases fit TRBD1. Trimming removed 6 bases from V and 5 bases from J; junction bases left unmatched: 8. The CDR3 runs to 15 residues. CDR1 is SSHAT and CDR2 is FNYEAQ in the germline V gene (reference sequence). Written as DNA, the CDR3 is TGTGCCAGCAGTTCTCCCGGGACAGGGGGGGAGACCCAGTACTTC. It codes for CASSSPGTGGETQYF.

The chain combines TRBV4-2 with TRBJ2-3; D may be TRBD2 (6 bases). CDR1 is LGHNA and CDR2 is YNFKEQ in the germline V gene. Trimming stripped 0 bases from V and 0 bases from J, with 19 bases between. The CDR3 loop spans 19 amino acids. The chain's CDR3 is CASSQEGGDASSSTDTQYF. Here the CDR3 DNA reads TGTGCCAGCAGCCAAGAAGGCGGGGACGCGAGCTCTAGCACAGATACGCAGTATTTT.

The rearrangement joins TRBV2 to TRBJ1-4; TRBD1 is a possible D gene (5 bases). The ends were cut back, 7 bases at V and 3 bases at J, with 12 bases in the middle. Per germline, CDR1 SNHLY and CDR2 FYNNEI. CDR3 size: 14 residues. CDR3 sequence (DNA): TGTGCCAGCATTGGGGGGAGGGCTAATGAAAAACTGTTTTTT. It yields the protein CASIGGRANEKLFF. Full variable domain (remainder filled in from reference TRBV2 and TRBJ1-4): EPEVTQTPSHQVTQMGQEVILRCVPISNHLYFYWYRQILGQKVEFLVSFYNNEISEKSEIFDDQFSVERPDGSNFTLKIRSTKLEDSAMYFCASIGGRANEKLFFGSGTQLSVL.

The chain has TRBV5-8 and TRBJ2-5; TRBD1 is a possible D gene (6 bases). The germline V gene encodes CDR1 SGHTS and CDR2 YDEGEE. This CDR3 has 15 amino acids. Trimming removed 2 bases at V and 5 bases at J, with 16 bases between. The CDR3 protein is CASSFRDNTRETQYF. The CDR3, as DNA: TGTGCCAGCAGCTTTAGGGACAACACTAGGGAGACCCAGTACTTC.

J is TRBJ1-1 and V is TRBV29-1, with D possibly being TRBD1 (6 bases). With 3 bases removed from V and 0 bases from J, the gap between germline ends came to 14 bases. This CDR3 is 15 amino acids long. The germline gives CDR1 SQVTM, CDR2 ANQGSEA. For the CDR3, the DNA is TGCAGCGTTGAGTGGGGGCAGGGGATGAACACTGAAGCTTTCTTT. This gives the protein CSVEWGQGMNTEAFF.

The chain joins TRBV21-1 to TRBJ2-7; TRBD1 is taken as the D call from the table, unchecked against the DNA. TRBV21-1 counts as a pseudogene. This CDR3 is built from 13 residues. This chain's CDR3 is CASSNADSYEQYF. The CDR3 bases are TGTGCCAGCAGCAATGCGGACAGTTACGAGCAGTACTTC.

This clone was recorded only once. The chain employs TRBV6-5 and TRBJ2-1; the match to TRBD1 covers 9 bases. Trimming took 2 bases from V and 7 from J; bases not matched to a gene: 6. The CDR3 consists of 15 residues. Germline CDR1 and CDR2: MNHEY and SVGAGI. The CDR3 DNA is TGTGCCAGCAGTTACGTCGGGACAGGGTTGAATGAGCAGTTCTTC. Protein: CASSYVGTGLNEQFF.

The chain recombines TRBV27 with TRBJ2-1; D possibly corresponds to TRBD1 (6 bases). Germline loops: CDR1 MNHEY, CDR2 SMNVEV (reference sequence). The CDR3 is 17 residues long. V was trimmed by 6 bases and J by 3 bases, leaving 21 bases between them. The chain's CDR3 is CASSPITGTNIYNEQFF. Written as DNA, the CDR3 is TGTGCCAGCAGCCCAATTACAGGGACGAATATCTACAATGAGCAGTTCTTC.

This sequence joins TRBV9 and TRBJ2-7, with D hard to call. Germline lookup yields CDR1 SGDLS and CDR2 YYNGEE. The CDR3 covers 12 residues. Trimming took off 3 bases at V and 5 bases at J, with 9 bases between the two ends. The DNA of the CDR3 is TGTGCCAGCAGCGGAGGCGGAGACGAGCAGTACTTC. It specifies CASSGGGDEQYF.

A single count supports this clone. V is TRBV5-1 and J is TRBJ1-1; no firm D call. The CDR3 runs to 17 residues. Trimming took 0 bases from V and 4 from J, leaving 19 bases between them. Germline lookup yields CDR1 SGHRS and CDR2 YFSETQ. The CDR3 region is CASSLADGELALTEAFF. The CDR3 DNA follows: TGCGCCAGCAGCTTGGCGGATGGGGAGTTAGCCCTCACTGAAGCTTTCTTT.

The chain carries TRBV30 and TRBJ1-6; D remains unclear. The germline CDR1 and CDR2 sequences are GTSNPN and SVGIG (reference sequence). Trimming left V 3 bases short and J 5 bases short, with 5 bases between. CDR3 length: 12 amino acids. CDR3 sequence: CAWSGDNSPLHF. The CDR3, as DNA: TGTGCCTGGAGCGGTGATAATTCACCCCTCCACTTT.

V is TRBV28 and J is TRBJ1-2; TRBD1 is a possible D gene (5 bases). Germline values: CDR1 MDHEN, CDR2 SYDVKM. There are 17 residues in the CDR3. The V gene lost 5 bases and the J gene lost 5 bases, with 24 bases spanning the gap. CDR3 DNA sequence: TGTGCCAGCAGTCCCGCCGGGGGGAGCCTTGTTCGTTATGGCTACACCTTC. It specifies CASSPAGGSLVRYGYTF.

The rearrangement uses TRBV5-5 and TRBJ1-3; no reliable D call. This CDR3 comprises 18 residues. Per germline, CDR1 SGHKS and CDR2 YYEKEE (reference sequence). The ends were cut back, 1 base at V and 0 bases at J, with 17 bases in the middle. The CDR3 DNA reads TGTGCCAGCAGCTTGTTCCAGCCACTACTAATCTCTGGAAACACCATATATTTT. Residues: CASSLFQPLLISGNTIYF.

This chain links TRBV19 with TRBJ1-4; D uncertain. The V end was cut by 7 bases, the J end by 0 bases, with 9 bases between. The CDR3 covers 14 residues. Germline V lookup: CDR1 LNHDA, CDR2 SQIVND (reference sequence). CDR3 residues: CASKSTATNEKLFF. DNA of the CDR3: TGTGCCAGTAAATCAACGGCAACTAATGAAAAACTGTTTTTT.

The chain carries TRBV6-2 or TRBV6-3 and TRBJ2-6, with D maybe TRBD1 (6 bases). The germline V and J ends were trimmed by 5 bases and 0 bases, with 17 bases remaining between them. This CDR3 has 18 residues. Germline V CDR1 and CDR2: MNHEY, SVGEGT. CDR3 amino acids: CASSRVRDTSSGANVLTF. The CDR3 region has the DNA TGTGCCAGCAGTCGGGTTAGGGACACCTCCTCTGGGGCCAACGTCCTGACTTTC.